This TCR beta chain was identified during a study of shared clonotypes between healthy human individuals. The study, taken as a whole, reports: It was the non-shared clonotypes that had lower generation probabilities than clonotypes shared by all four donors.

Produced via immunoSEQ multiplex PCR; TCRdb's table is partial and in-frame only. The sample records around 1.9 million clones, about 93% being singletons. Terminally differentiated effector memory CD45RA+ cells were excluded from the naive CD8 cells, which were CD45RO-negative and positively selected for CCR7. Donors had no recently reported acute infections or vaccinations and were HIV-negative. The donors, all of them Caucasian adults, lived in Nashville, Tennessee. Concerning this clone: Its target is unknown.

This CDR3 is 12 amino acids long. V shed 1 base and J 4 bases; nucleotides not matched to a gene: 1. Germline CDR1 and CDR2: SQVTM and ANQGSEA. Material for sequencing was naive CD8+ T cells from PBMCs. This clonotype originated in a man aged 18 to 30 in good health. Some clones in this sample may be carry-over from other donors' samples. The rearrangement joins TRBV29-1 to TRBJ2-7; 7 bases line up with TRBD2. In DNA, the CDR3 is TGCAGCGTTGAAGGGGGACTATACGAGCAGTACTTC. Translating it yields CSVEGGLYEQYF.